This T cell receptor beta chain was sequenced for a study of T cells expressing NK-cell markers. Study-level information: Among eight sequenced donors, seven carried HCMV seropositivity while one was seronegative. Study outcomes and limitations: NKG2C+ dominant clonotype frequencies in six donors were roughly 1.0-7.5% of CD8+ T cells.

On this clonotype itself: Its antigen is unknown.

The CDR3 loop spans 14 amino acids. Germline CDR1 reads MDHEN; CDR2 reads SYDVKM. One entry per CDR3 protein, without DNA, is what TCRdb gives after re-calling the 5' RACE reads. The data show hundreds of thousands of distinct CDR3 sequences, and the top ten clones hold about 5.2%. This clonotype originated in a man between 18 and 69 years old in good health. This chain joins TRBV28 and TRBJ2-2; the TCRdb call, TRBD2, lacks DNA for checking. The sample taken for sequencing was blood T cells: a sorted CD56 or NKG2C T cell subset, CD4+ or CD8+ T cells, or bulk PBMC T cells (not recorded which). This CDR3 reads CASLEGANTGELFF.